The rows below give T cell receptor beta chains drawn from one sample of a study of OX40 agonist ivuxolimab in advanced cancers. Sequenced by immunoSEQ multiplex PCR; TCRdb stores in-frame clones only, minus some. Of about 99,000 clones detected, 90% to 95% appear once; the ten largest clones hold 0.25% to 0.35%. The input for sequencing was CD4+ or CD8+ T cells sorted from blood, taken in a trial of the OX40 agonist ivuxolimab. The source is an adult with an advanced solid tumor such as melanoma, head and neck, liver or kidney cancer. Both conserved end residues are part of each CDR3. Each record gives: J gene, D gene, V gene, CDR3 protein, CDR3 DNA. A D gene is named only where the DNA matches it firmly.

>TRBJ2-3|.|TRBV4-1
CASSRQDADTQYF
TGCGCCAGCAGCCGACAGGACGCAGATACGCAGTATTTT
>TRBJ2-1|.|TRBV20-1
CSARREERQFF
TGCAGTGCTCGTAGAGAGGAAAGGCAGTTCTTC
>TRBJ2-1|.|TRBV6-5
CASSYLYEQFF
TGTGCCAGCAGTTACCTTTACGAGCAGTTCTTC
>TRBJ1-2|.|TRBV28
CASSSQRGPGTNYGYTF
TGTGCCAGCAGTTCCCAAAGAGGGCCCGGCACTAACTATGGCTACACCTTC
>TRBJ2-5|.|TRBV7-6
CASSPQPGGYSQTQYF
TGTGCCAGCAGCCCACAGCCGGGGGGCTACAGCCAGACCCAGTACTTC
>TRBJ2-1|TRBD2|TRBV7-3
CASSTSGSANEQFF
TGTGCCAGCAGCACTAGCGGGAGTGCCAATGAGCAGTTCTTC
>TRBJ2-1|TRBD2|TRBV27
CASSLSASGRYNEQFF
TGTGCCAGCAGTTTATCGGCTAGCGGGAGATACAATGAGCAGTTCTTC
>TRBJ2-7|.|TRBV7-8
CASSLLSLGSSYEQYF
TGTGCCAGCAGTCTTCTAAGCCTGGGCAGCTCCTACGAGCAGTACTTC
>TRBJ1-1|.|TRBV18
CASSPGPEEAFF
TGTGCCAGCTCACCAGGGCCGGAGGAGGCTTTCTTT
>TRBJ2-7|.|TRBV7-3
CASSQATAYEQYF
TGTGCCAGCAGCCAAGCGACGGCGTACGAGCAGTACTTC